This T cell receptor (beta chain) is from a study of shared T cell receptors in the human thymus. The CDR3 covers 16 residues. V shed 8 bases and J shed 3 bases, with 20 bases lying between them. The germline V gene encodes CDR1 SNHLY and CDR2 FYNNEI. Profiled with immunoSEQ multiplex PCR; TCRdb holds only in-frame clones, not every one. The data contain 700,000 or so clones, around 85% of them singletons. In addition, the sample was reused for a study of human thymus T cells. That paper states: Immunologically healthy infants in Finland undergoing congenital heart defect surgery were the donors. Resections obtained during corrective heart surgery supplied the thymus tissue. Thymic and blood repertoires showed apparently biased V and J gene usage. Unrelated people showed highly overlapping thymic repertoires, related research reported.

Specimen: thymocytes. The TCR sequence derives from a girl under three years old with a congenital heart defect. The chain couples TRBV2 to TRBJ2-1, with a possible D match to TRBD2 (5 bases). The CDR3 DNA follows: TGTGCCAGCTGCAGCGGCAGTTTAATGATCTACAATGAGCAGTTCTTC. Its translation is CASCSGSLMIYNEQFF. The full variable domain, its missing parts supplied by reference TRBV2 and TRBJ2-1, is EPEVTQTPSHQVTQMGQEVILRCVPISNHLYFYWYRQILGQKVEFLVSFYNNEISEKSEIFDDQFSVERPDGSNFTLKIRSTKLEDSAMYFCASCSGSLMIYNEQFFGPGTRLTVL.